This TCR beta chain was found in a study of T cell repertoires in cytomegalovirus infection. Background on the study: Public TCR beta signature analysis indicated the presence of both CMV infection and matching HLA type.

Via MiXCR, TCRdb re-called the reads, giving one row per CDR3 protein. The repertoire includes fewer than 900,000 distinct CDR3 sequences, about 28% of them detected once, and around 14% sits in the top ten. The sample holds many counts of this clonotype. Its matching antigen is unknown. The receptor was isolated from a human donor in good health (CMV status not recorded). Some clones in this sample may be carry-over from other donors' samples. The sequencing used cultured CD8+ T cells from PBMCs, collected from culture after CMV antigen stimulation.

The CDR3 DNA reads as TGTGCCACCAGTGATTCCGACAGGGCGAACACTGAAGCTTTCTTT. Translating it yields CATSDSDRANTEAFF. This rearrangement joins TRBV24-1 to TRBJ1-1; TRBD1 agrees at 7 bases. Germline CDR1 reads KGHDR; CDR2 reads SFDVKD. Unmatched junction bases numbered 3, after V lost 2 bases and J lost 1 base. The CDR3 extends over 15 amino acids.